Listed here are 8 T cell receptor beta chains from one sample, sequenced in a study of OX40 agonist ivuxolimab in advanced cancers. The protocol was immunoSEQ multiplex PCR, while the TCRdb copy is restricted to in-frame clones and leaves out a portion. The profile shows 70,000 to 90,000 clones, about 88% of them singletons. This specimen was CD4+ or CD8+ T cells sorted from blood, taken in a trial of the OX40 agonist ivuxolimab. Every receptor here comes from an adult with an advanced solid tumor such as melanoma, head and neck, liver or kidney cancer.

J is TRBJ1-4 and V is TRBV7-9; tentatively, D is TRBD1 (5 bases). With 5 bases removed from V and 2 bases from J, the gap between germline ends came to 6 bases. The CDR3 extends over 13 amino acids. Germline assignment: CDR1 SEHNR and CDR2 FQNEAQ (reference sequence). The CDR3 loop reads CASSRGTNEKLFF. The CDR3 DNA is TGTGCCAGCAGCCGGGGGACTAATGAAAAACTGTTTTTT.

The rearrangement joins TRBV2 to TRBJ2-7; D is uncertain. The V gene's germline CDR1 is SNHLY and CDR2 FYNNEI. The CDR3 consists of 14 residues. V dropped 4 bases and J dropped 2 bases, with 12 bases sitting between them. The CDR3: CASSVSLNTYEQYF. DNA for the CDR3: TGTGCCAGCAGTGTAAGTCTTAATACCTACGAGCAGTACTTC.

This rearrangement joins TRBV11-1 to TRBJ2-4, with D uncertain. In germline, CDR1 is SGHAT, CDR2 FQDESV (reference sequence). CDR3 size: 12 residues. V was trimmed by 2 bases and J by 3 bases, leaving 2 bases between them. CDR3 residues: CASSLNKNIQYF. CDR3 DNA sequence: TGTGCCAGCAGCTTAAACAAAAACATTCAGTACTTC.

The CDR3 region is CASSADLGTSAGYTF. The CDR3 DNA reads as TGTGCCAGCAGCGCAGACCTCGGGACATCCGCTGGCTACACCTTC. The rearrangement uses TRBV7-8 and TRBJ1-2; D might be TRBD1 (6 bases). CDR1 SGHVS and CDR2 FQNEAQ come from the germline V gene. This CDR3 comprises 15 residues. Trimming left V 5 bases short and J 7 bases short, with 20 bases between.

This chain joins TRBV5-1 and TRBJ2-3; D is ambiguous. The V and J ends lost 1 base and 3 bases respectively, with 12 bases between them. Germline values: CDR1 SGHRS, CDR2 YFSETQ. This CDR3 has 15 residues. The DNA for the CDR3 is TGCGCCAGCAGCTTGAAAGCTAGTGGGACAGATACGCAGTATTTT. It translates to CASSLKASGTDTQYF.

This clone was seen a single time. The chain employs TRBV7-6 and TRBJ1-1; D is uncertain. Germline-derived CDR1 and CDR2 are SGHVS and FNYEAQ. CDR3 length: 15 residues. Trimming pared 5 bases from V and 2 bases from J, leaving 15 bases between. This CDR3 is CASSRTRRGNTEAFF. Here the CDR3 DNA reads TGTGCCAGCAGCCGTACGCGTCGGGGAAACACTGAAGCTTTCTTT.

The chain carries TRBV6-5 and TRBJ1-5, with D unresolved. Trimming pared 4 bases from V and 0 bases from J, leaving 10 bases between. This CDR3 has 15 amino acids. Germline-derived CDR1 and CDR2 are MNHEY and SVGAGI. Here the CDR3 DNA reads TGTGCCAGCAGTTCGGAGGTTAATAGCAATCAGCCCCAGCATTTT. It encodes CASSSEVNSNQPQHF.

J is TRBJ2-2 and V is TRBV2, with 8 bases that match TRBD1. CDR3 length equals 14 residues. Germline assignment: CDR1 SNHLY and CDR2 FYNNEI. V was pared by 6 bases and J by 6 bases, with 6 bases of the junction left unmatched. The CDR3 nucleotides read TGTGCCAGCAGCGGGACAGGCACGGCCGGGGAGCTGTTTTTT. Translation: CASSGTGTAGELFF.